The next 8 T cell receptor beta chains were all read from a single sample in a study of blood T cell repertoires in COVID-19. The table came from immunoSEQ multiplex PCR; TCRdb's copy has only in-frame clones and leaves some out. Of some 210,000 clones listed, roughly four fifths are singletons. Sample: peripheral blood. Receptors were obtained from a woman in her thirties or forties with acute or convalescent COVID-19.

The chain is built from TRBV30 and TRBJ2-2, with D tentatively TRBD2 (6 bases). Between the trimmed V and J ends, which lost 3 bases and 5 bases, there was a span of 22 bases. Germline V gene data show CDR1 as GTSNPN and CDR2 as SVGIG (reference sequence). The length of the CDR3 is 17 residues. CDR3 amino acids: CAWRLRRLGLLTGELFF. As DNA, the CDR3 is TGTGCCTGGAGGCTCCGGAGACTAGGCTTGTTAACCGGGGAGCTGTTTTTT.

V gene TRBV7-8 combines with J gene TRBJ2-1, with TRBD2 matching 13 bases. Looked up from germline, CDR1 is SGHVS and CDR2 is FQNEAQ. There are 18 residues in the CDR3. V dropped 3 bases and J dropped 5; count of bases not matched to a gene: 10. CDR3 sequence reads: CASSLRKPGLAGDNEQFF. CDR3 sequence (DNA): TGTGCCAGCAGCTTGCGGAAGCCAGGACTAGCGGGAGACAATGAGCAGTTCTTC.

The chain recombines TRBV6-1 with TRBJ1-1, with D uncertain. The germline V and J ends were trimmed by 2 bases and 11 bases, with 12 bases remaining between them. The CDR3 is made up of 12 amino acids. The V gene's germline CDR1 is MNHNS and CDR2 SASEGT. In DNA, the CDR3 is TGTGCCAGCAGTGAACGGCAGGCTGGGGCTTTCTTT. Protein: CASSERQAGAFF.

The chain employs TRBV24-1 and TRBJ1-3; weak D call: TRBD1 (6 bases). V was pared by 4 bases and J by 4 bases, with 22 bases between. The CDR3 contains 18 residues. Per germline, CDR1 KGHDR and CDR2 SFDVKD. The CDR3, as DNA: TGTGCCACCAGTGACCCTAACCGGGTAGGGGGTTCCGGAAACACCATATATTTT. It is translated as CATSDPNRVGGSGNTIYF.

The chain carries TRBV9 and TRBJ2-5, with 12 bases matching TRBD2. Germline values: CDR1 SGDLS, CDR2 YYNGEE. This CDR3 has 16 residues. Trimming removed 0 bases from V and 5 bases from J; junction bases left unmatched: 5. In DNA form, the CDR3 reads TGTGCCAGCAGCGTAGGGGCCCTAGCGGGGGGGGAGACCCAGTACTTC. This encodes CASSVGALAGGETQYF.

The CDR3 spells CASSQGLPHSGNTIYF. CDR3 sequence (DNA): TGTGCCAGCAGCCAAGGGCTGCCTCACTCTGGAAACACCATATATTTT. This sequence joins TRBV3-1 (or the pseudogene TRBV3-2) and TRBJ1-3, with unresolved D. Trimming took 1 base from V and 0 from J, leaving 10 bases between them. Germline assignment: CDR1 LGHDT and CDR2 YNNKEL (reference sequence). The CDR3 runs to 16 residues.

The chain uses TRBV2 and TRBJ2-1; 9 nucleotides match TRBD1. Trimming took 8 bases from V and 7 from J; bases not matched to a gene: 6. There are 13 residues in the CDR3. Germline CDR1 and CDR2: SNHLY and FYNNEI. The CDR3 spells CASSGTGRNEQFF. CDR3 DNA sequence: TGTGCCAGCTCCGGGACAGGGAGGAATGAGCAGTTCTTC.

The V call is TRBV10-1, the J call TRBJ2-7, with TRBD2 identical over 7 bases. Germline V gene data show CDR1 as WNHNN and CDR2 as SYGVQD (reference sequence). V shed 8 bases, J shed 2 bases, and the junction held 18 bases outside the gene matches. The CDR3 length is 17 residues. CDR3 in amino acids: CASFLACREGKTYEQYF. The CDR3 DNA reads as TGCGCCAGCTTCCTCGCATGTAGGGAGGGGAAAACCTACGAGCAGTACTTC.